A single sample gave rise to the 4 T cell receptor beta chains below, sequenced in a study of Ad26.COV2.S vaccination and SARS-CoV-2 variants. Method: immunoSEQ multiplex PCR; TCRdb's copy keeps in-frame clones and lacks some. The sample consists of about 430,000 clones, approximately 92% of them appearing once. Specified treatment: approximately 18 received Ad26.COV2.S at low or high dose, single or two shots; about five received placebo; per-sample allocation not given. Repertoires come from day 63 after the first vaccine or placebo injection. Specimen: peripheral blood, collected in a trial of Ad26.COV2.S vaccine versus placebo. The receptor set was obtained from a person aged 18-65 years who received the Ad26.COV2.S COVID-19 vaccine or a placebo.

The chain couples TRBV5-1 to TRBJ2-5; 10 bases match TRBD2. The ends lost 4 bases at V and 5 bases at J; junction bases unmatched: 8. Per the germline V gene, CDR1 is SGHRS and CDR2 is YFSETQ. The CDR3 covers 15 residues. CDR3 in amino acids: CASSRTGTSEETQYF. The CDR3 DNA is TGCGCCAGCAGCCGAACCGGGACTAGCGAGGAGACCCAGTACTTC.

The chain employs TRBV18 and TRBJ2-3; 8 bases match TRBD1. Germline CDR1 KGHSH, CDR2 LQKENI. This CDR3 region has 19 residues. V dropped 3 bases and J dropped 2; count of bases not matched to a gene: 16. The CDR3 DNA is TGTGCCAGCTCACCGCAACGATCCGGGACAGGAAAATCCACAGATACGCAGTATTTT. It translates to CASSPQRSGTGKSTDTQYF.

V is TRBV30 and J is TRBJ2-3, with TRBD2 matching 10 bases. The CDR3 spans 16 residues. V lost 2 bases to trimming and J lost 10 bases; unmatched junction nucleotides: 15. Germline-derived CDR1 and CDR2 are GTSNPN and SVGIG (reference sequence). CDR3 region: CAWSTPWLAGEGAQYF. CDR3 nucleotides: TGTGCCTGGAGTACCCCGTGGCTAGCGGGAGAGGGGGCGCAGTATTTT.

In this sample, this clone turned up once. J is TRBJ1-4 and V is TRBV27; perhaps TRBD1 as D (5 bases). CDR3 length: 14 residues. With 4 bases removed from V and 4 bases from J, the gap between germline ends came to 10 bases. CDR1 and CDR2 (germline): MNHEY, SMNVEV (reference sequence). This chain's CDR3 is CASSWDGRNEKLFF. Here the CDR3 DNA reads TGTGCCAGCAGTTGGGACGGGCGTAATGAAAAACTGTTTTTT.